This TCR beta chain was identified during a study of T cell repertoires in cytomegalovirus infection. Across the study: Both a matching HLA type and CMV infection were indicated by public TCR beta signatures.

V lost 2 bases to trimming and J lost 3 bases, with 10 bases between them. The CDR3 is 14 residues long. Germline CDR1 and CDR2: MNHEY and SVGAGI. Study outcomes and limitations: Ex vivo, HLA-C-restricted CMV-specific TCR beta clonotypes prevailed over the rest of the response.

From the reads, TCRdb called clonotypes with MiXCR, one entry per CDR3 protein. The data show some 920,000 distinct CDR3 sequences, with approximately 31% seen just once and roughly 12% held by the top ten. This clonotype showed up just a few times. Its antigen is currently unknown. Here the sequenced sample was cultured CD8+ T cells from PBMCs, taken from culture after CMV antigen stimulation. This TCR derives from a human donor in good health (CMV status not recorded). Some clones in this sample may be carry-over from other donors' samples. This chain connects TRBV6-5 to TRBJ1-2; D gene unclear. The CDR3 sequence is CASSYGAGDYGYTF. The CDR3 DNA reads as TGTGCCAGCAGTTACGGTGCCGGGGACTATGGCTACACCTTC.